The following is a T cell receptor beta chain sequence with its context. Its specificity is unknown. The data stem from a study of blood T cells in healthy people across ages. Whole-study findings and limits: PBMCs were not sorted, which prevented a conclusive comparison of naive versus antigen-experienced cells.

A sample-barcoded 5' primer and a J-beta primer mix were used in a second PCR of roughly 7 to 12 cycles. Each CDR3 protein is one row after TCRdb ran MiXCR on the 5' RACE reads. Among about 1.4 million distinct CDR3 sequences listed, roughly 59% were seen once. Germline V gene lookup returns CDR1 SQVTM and CDR2 ANQGSEA. Unmatched junction bases numbered 2, after V lost 6 bases and J lost 7 bases. The CDR3 covers 10 residues. The material sequenced was blood. The receptor was derived from a man between 18 and 35 years old in good health. V is TRBV29-1 and J is TRBJ1-2; the match to TRBD1 covers 7 bases. The CDR3 nucleotides are TGCAGCGTGAACAGGGGTGGCTACACCTTC. Protein product: CSVNRGGYTF.